The next 27 T cell receptor beta chains were all read from a single sample in a study of blood T cell repertoires in COVID-19. Sequencing used immunoSEQ multiplex PCR; TCRdb keeps in-frame clones, though not all of them. The sample has 200,000 to 250,000 clones, about 88% seen once. Input material: peripheral blood. The source of these receptors is an older woman with acute or convalescent COVID-19.

The rearrangement links TRBV19 to TRBJ1-2, with D uncertain. CDR3 length: 13 residues. V was trimmed by 5 bases and J by 5 bases, leaving 12 bases between them. From germline, CDR1 is LNHDA and CDR2 SQIVND (reference sequence). The CDR3 here is CASSSTDKYGYTF. The CDR3 coding sequence is TGTGCCAGTAGTTCAACAGACAAGTATGGCTACACCTTC. The full variable domain, in which reference TRBV19 and TRBJ1-2 provide the parts outside the CDR3, is DGGITQSPKYLFRKEGQNVTLSCEQNLNHDAMYWYRQDPGQGLRLIYYSQIVNDFQKGDIAEGYSVSREKKESFPLTVTSAQKNPTAFYLCASSSTDKYGYTFGSGTRLTVV.

This clone was recorded once. V gene TRBV7-9 combines with J gene TRBJ1-1, with 9 positions matching TRBD1. The germline V gene has CDR1 SEHNR and CDR2 FQNEAQ (reference sequence). V lost 4 bases, J lost 5 bases, and 5 bases stayed unmatched. The CDR3 extends over 14 amino acids. Here the CDR3 DNA reads TGTGCCAGCAGCTCAACAGGGGGCAGGACTGAAGCTTTCTTT. Protein: CASSSTGGRTEAFF.

The V call is TRBV3-1 (or the pseudogene TRBV3-2), the J call TRBJ1-1; D gene unclear. V was pared by 4 bases and J by 1 base, with 10 bases between. From germline, CDR1 is LGHDT and CDR2 YNNKEL (reference sequence). This CDR3 has 14 residues. DNA for the CDR3: TGTGCCAGCAGCCGAGGAGGGCCGAACACTGAAGCTTTCTTT. Translating gives CASSRGGPNTEAFF.

This rearrangement joins TRBV30 to TRBJ2-5; 9 bases are a match to TRBD1. Germline CDR1 GTSNPN, CDR2 SVGIG (reference sequence). After removal of 1 base from V and 7 bases from J, the junction contained 7 bases not matched to a gene. The CDR3 has 14 residues. This chain's CDR3 is CAWSDGQGHGTQYF. For the CDR3, the DNA is TGTGCCTGGAGTGATGGACAGGGGCACGGGACCCAGTACTTC.

The gene calls are TRBV30 and TRBJ1-4; D is unclear. Looked up from germline, CDR1 is GTSNPN and CDR2 is SVGIG (reference sequence). The V and J ends lost 3 bases and 4 bases respectively, with 12 bases between them. The CDR3 extends over 14 amino acids. The CDR3 nucleotides are TGTGCCTGGAGCCAGGCGAATGGTAATGAAAAACTGTTTTTT. Its translation is CAWSQANGNEKLFF.

The J gene is TRBJ2-7, the V gene TRBV7-9; 7 bases are shared with TRBD1. CDR1 and CDR2 from the germline V gene are SEHNR and FQNEAQ (reference sequence). Trimming at V came to 0 bases and at J to 4 bases, leaving 6 bases not matched to a gene. The CDR3 totals 15 residues. The CDR3 DNA reads TGTGCCAGCAGCTTAGCGCTGGGCAGGGGGTACGAGCAGTACTTC. It codes for CASSLALGRGYEQYF.

The V gene is TRBV2, the J gene TRBJ2-7; 9 bases match TRBD1. The germline V gene encodes CDR1 SNHLY and CDR2 FYNNEI. The CDR3 covers 15 residues. V lost 6 bases to trimming and J lost 0 bases; unmatched junction nucleotides: 6. In nucleotides, the CDR3 is TGTGCCAGCAGACGGGACAGGGCAGACTCCTACGAGCAGTACTTC. Protein product: CASRRDRADSYEQYF.

This chain joins TRBV5-1 and TRBJ2-3, with TRBD1 matching over 9 bases. CDR1 and CDR2 from the germline V gene are SGHRS and YFSETQ. V lost 8 bases, J lost 4 bases, and 11 bases stayed unmatched. The CDR3 runs 15 residues. CDR3 region: CASTSTGGIADTQYF. The DNA for the CDR3 is TGCGCCAGTACCTCGACAGGGGGTATAGCAGATACGCAGTATTTT.

This clone was observed a handful of times. The J gene is TRBJ2-2, the V gene TRBV7-9; 8 bases are a match to TRBD2. The germline V gene encodes CDR1 SEHNR and CDR2 FQNEAQ (reference sequence). The CDR3 consists of 16 residues. After removal of 5 bases from V and 6 bases from J, the junction contained 11 bases not matched to a gene. In nucleotides, the CDR3 is TGTGCCAGCAGCATACTAGCGGCGAGAGGAGCCGGGGAGCTGTTTTTT. Protein product: CASSILAARGAGELFF. Looking up the rest from reference TRBV7-9 and TRBJ2-2 gives the full variable domain: DTGVSQNPRHKITKRGQNVTFRCDPISEHNRLYWYRQTLGQGPEFLTYFQNEAQLEKSRLLSDRFSAERPKGSFSTLEIQRTEQGDSAMYLCASSILAARGAGELFFGEGSRLTVL.

J is TRBJ1-5 and V is TRBV7-9; a weak D match, TRBD1 (5 bases). Germline CDR1 is SEHNR and CDR2 is FQNEAQ (reference sequence). The CDR3 covers 12 residues. Trimming took 8 bases from V and 5 from J, leaving 10 bases between them. This CDR3 reads CASRGVDQPQHF. CDR3 nucleotide sequence: TGTGCCAGCCGGGGGGTGGATCAGCCCCAGCATTTT.

The chain couples TRBV23-1 to TRBJ1-4; 7 nucleotides align to TRBD1. TRBV23-1 is flagged as an ORF with uncertain function. J was trimmed by 1 base and V by 2 bases; bases with no gene match: 4. This CDR3 has 16 amino acids. In nucleotides, the CDR3 is TGCGCCAGCAGTCAAGCCCAGGGGGTAACTAATGAAAAACTGTTTTTT. Protein sequence: CASSQAQGVTNEKLFF.

The chain employs TRBV10-3 and TRBJ1-1; no clear D. The V and J ends lost 6 bases and 0 bases respectively, with 8 bases between them. Germline V lookup: CDR1 ENHRY, CDR2 SYGVKD. CDR3 length equals 13 residues. CDR3 nucleotide sequence: TGTGCCATCAGGAACACAGTGAACACTGAAGCTTTCTTT. Protein product: CAIRNTVNTEAFF.

This clone was counted once. The chain employs TRBV27 and TRBJ2-7, with 10 positions matching TRBD2. CDR3 length: 16 residues. The germline gives CDR1 MNHEY, CDR2 SMNVEV (reference sequence). Unmatched junction bases numbered 6, after V lost 1 base and J lost 3 bases. Here the CDR3 DNA reads TGTGCCAGCAGTTTATTGGGGACTAGCGAGGTCTACGAGCAGTACTTC. Its protein is CASSLLGTSEVYEQYF.

The chain has TRBV7-9 and TRBJ1-6; D may be TRBD1 (5 bases). CDR3 length: 15 amino acids. The germline CDR1 and CDR2 sequences are SEHNR and FQNEAQ (reference sequence). The V end was cut by 7 bases, the J end by 8 bases, with 18 bases between. The CDR3 DNA is TGTGCCAGCACCTCCAACGACAGCCCTTATTCACCCCTCCACTTT. Its protein is CASTSNDSPYSPLHF. Full variable domain (remainder filled in from reference TRBV7-9 and TRBJ1-6): DTGVSQNPRHKITKRGQNVTFRCDPISEHNRLYWYRQTLGQGPEFLTYFQNEAQLEKSRLLSDRFSAERPKGSFSTLEIQRTEQGDSAMYLCASTSNDSPYSPLHFGNGTRLTVT.

This chain links TRBV15 with TRBJ1-2; no clear D. The CDR3 contains 15 residues. V was shortened by 0 bases and J by 4 bases, with 12 bases between the two germline ends. The germline CDR1 and CDR2 sequences are LNHNV and YYDKDF (reference sequence). This CDR3 is CATSREIIGGYGYTF. The CDR3 DNA follows: TGTGCCACCAGCAGAGAGATCATTGGCGGCTATGGCTACACCTTC.

V and J are TRBV25-1 and TRBJ2-3; TRBD2 agrees at 8 bases. After removal of 4 bases from V and 3 bases from J, the junction contained 9 bases not matched to a gene. The V gene's germline CDR1 is MGHDK and CDR2 SYGVNS. CDR3 size: 16 residues. The CDR3 coding sequence is TGTGCCAGCAGTGCCCCACGGGGGGGATCGACAGATACGCAGTATTTT. Translation: CASSAPRGGSTDTQYF.

This chain joins TRBV6-1 and TRBJ1-2, with TRBD1 identical over 8 bases. Germline V CDR1 and CDR2: MNHNS, SASEGT. CDR3 length: 14 residues. V lost 3 bases to trimming and J lost 4 bases; unmatched junction nucleotides: 4. The CDR3 loop reads CASSDPDRGYGYTF. The CDR3 DNA follows: TGTGCCAGCAGTGATCCCGACAGGGGCTATGGCTACACCTTC.

The rearrangement links TRBV4-1 to TRBJ2-3, with D tentatively TRBD2 (5 bases). CDR1 and CDR2 from the germline V gene are MGHRA and YSYEKL. The germline V and J ends were trimmed by 4 bases and 2 bases, with 13 bases remaining between them. CDR3 length: 15 residues. CDR3 nucleotide sequence: TGCGCCAGCAGCCCTCGGACTTTCGACACAGATACGCAGTATTTT. Translation: CASSPRTFDTDTQYF.

The V gene is TRBV4-3, the J gene TRBJ2-2; no firm D call. Germline V gene data show CDR1 as LGHNA and CDR2 as YSLEER. With 0 bases removed from V and 0 bases from J, the gap between germline ends came to 11 bases. This CDR3 is 17 amino acids long. The CDR3 is CASSQERGTANTGELFF. CDR3 DNA: TGCGCCAGCAGCCAAGAGAGAGGTACCGCGAACACCGGGGAGCTGTTTTTT.

V usage is TRBV5-4 and J usage is TRBJ2-5; 10 bases fit TRBD2. The V gene end was trimmed by 2 bases and the J gene end by 2 bases; junction bases not matched to a gene: 6. The germline V gene encodes CDR1 SGHNT and CDR2 YYREEE (reference sequence). The CDR3 runs to 16 residues. The CDR3 reads CASSLASGGLQETQYF. In DNA, the CDR3 is TGTGCCAGCAGCTTAGCTAGCGGGGGCCTTCAAGAGACCCAGTACTTC.

CDR3 region: CASSSRNRGWADTQYF. CDR3 DNA sequence: TGTGCCAGCAGCTCTCGAAACAGGGGGTGGGCAGATACGCAGTATTTT. The V gene is TRBV5-6, the J gene TRBJ2-3; 8 bases line up with TRBD1. The CDR3 length is 16 residues. Germline trimming cut 3 bases from V and 4 bases from J; bases unmatched to any gene: 10. Germline V gene sequence: CDR1 SGHDT, CDR2 YYEEEE.

This clone was observed once. The chain recombines TRBV7-2 with TRBJ1-2; 7 bases match TRBD1. Germline V gene lookup returns CDR1 SGHTA and CDR2 FQGNSA. The CDR3 totals 15 residues. The J segment lost 1 base and the V segment lost 1 base, leaving 3 bases of the junction unmatched. The CDR3 DNA is TGTGCCAGCAGCTTAGGGACAGGACTTAACTATGGCTACACCTTC. This encodes CASSLGTGLNYGYTF.

This clone occurred a few times. The sample has other DNA sequences that encode this CDR3 too. This chain joins TRBV6-6 and TRBJ1-6; no definite D call. Between the trimmed V and J ends, which lost 5 bases and 7 bases, there was a span of 3 bases. The CDR3 has 11 amino acids. Germline-derived CDR1 and CDR2 are MNHNY and SVGAGI (reference sequence). CDR3 in DNA: TGTGCCAGCAGTGGCAATTCACCCCTCCACTTT. This gives the protein CASSGNSPLHF.

This sequence joins TRBV15 and TRBJ2-5, with D perhaps TRBD2 (6 bases). The germline V gene encodes CDR1 LNHNV and CDR2 YYDKDF (reference sequence). This CDR3 is 14 amino acids long. The ends were cut back, 2 bases at V and 5 bases at J, with 12 bases in the middle. CDR3 sequence reads: CATSRRDFTETQYF. In DNA form, the CDR3 reads TGTGCCACCAGCAGACGGGACTTCACCGAGACCCAGTACTTC.

The genes are TRBV19 and TRBJ1-5, with D perhaps matching TRBD1 (5 bases). V lost 0 bases, J lost 6 bases, and 9 bases lay in between. The CDR3 extends over 14 amino acids. CDR1 and CDR2 (germline): LNHDA, SQIVND (reference sequence). The CDR3 DNA follows: TGTGCCAGTAGTATAGACGCTACAGGTCAGCCCCAGCATTTT. This codes for CASSIDATGQPQHF.

The J gene is TRBJ2-5, the V gene TRBV9, with 10 nucleotides matching TRBD2. The trim removed 0 bases at V and 8 bases at J, leaving 4 bases unmatched. Germline loops: CDR1 SGDLS, CDR2 YYNGEE. The length of the CDR3 is 14 residues. The CDR3 spells CASSVGVAGGTQYF. Written as DNA, the CDR3 is TGTGCCAGCAGCGTAGGGGTAGCGGGGGGCACCCAGTACTTC.

The V call is TRBV7-2, the J call TRBJ2-3; 7 bases are a match to TRBD2. Per the germline V gene, CDR1 is SGHTA and CDR2 is FQGNSA. Trimming at V came to 4 bases and at J to 2 bases, leaving 12 bases not matched to a gene. The CDR3 sequence is 17 residues long. The chain's CDR3 is CASSSAWGLPNTDTQYF. The CDR3 DNA reads as TGTGCCAGCAGCTCCGCCTGGGGACTACCCAACACAGATACGCAGTATTTT.